This T cell receptor beta chain was observed in a study of radiotherapy plus CTLA-4 blockade in lung cancer (dated by TCRdb to 2016 to 2018). About the full investigation: Objective responses were observed in 15% to 20% of enrolled patients, and disease control was achieved in 30% to 40%.

The study tested focal radiation therapy combined with CTLA-4 blockade (ipilimumab) in patients with chemo-refractory metastatic non-small-cell lung cancer. Remarks on this clone: Its antigen target is currently unknown. Base qualities are not at hand, and no much larger clone is one base apart.

General findings and caveats noted by the study authors: TCR clones derived from tumors expanded in peripheral blood after treatment with radiotherapy and ipilimumab. The strongest predictors of response, as reported, were early dynamic changes in blood T cell clones along with a rise in serum interferon-beta after radiation.

The library was made by the immunoSEQ multiplex PCR assay. The immuneACCESS repertoire file appears here via TCRdb, limited to in-frame rearrangements. These files lack a portion of the clones; in checked studies, under half of the deficit traces to unresolved V genes, and the cause of the others is not known. The sample contains about 94,000 clones, roughly 80% of them found a single time. Around 25% of the sample is held by the ten biggest clonotypes. According to the germline V gene (reference sequence), CDR1 reads GTSNPN and CDR2 reads SVGIG. There are 12 amino acids in the CDR3, from cysteine to phenylalanine inclusive. The retained sequence is limited to the CDR3, 36 bases, with the frame set at the first base.

The sequence came from a human donor with non-small cell lung cancer that progressed on radiotherapy plus ipilimumab. The chain links TRBV30 with TRBJ2-5, with TRBD2 perhaps the D gene, on 6 matching bases. The end of the DNA fits TRBJ2-7 better, so the J call may be wrong. The starting material was peripheral blood, obtained from a patient treated with radiotherapy plus ipilimumab. The CDR3 amino acid sequence is: CAWNRGTYEQYF. Read as DNA, the sequence is TGTGCCTGGAACCGCGGGACCTACGAGCAGTACTTC.